This is a list of T cell receptor beta chains from one sample in a study of OX40 agonist ivuxolimab in advanced cancers. Sequencing used immunoSEQ multiplex PCR; TCRdb keeps in-frame clones, though not all of them. The table records 20,000 to 25,000 clones, approximately 86% of them present only once. The material sequenced was CD4+ or CD8+ T cells sorted from blood, taken in a trial of the OX40 agonist ivuxolimab. The receptors were sampled from an adult with an advanced solid tumor such as melanoma, head and neck, liver or kidney cancer. Both conserved end residues are part of each CDR3. A D gene is named only where the DNA matches it firmly. The size entry is marked missing in some rows and otherwise reads once, few, many or a size class.

d_call	clone_size	v_call	j_call	cdr3_aa	cdr3_nt
TRBD1	NA	TRBV11-3	TRBJ2-1	CASSQGGDRAYNEQFF	TGTGCCAGCAGCCAGGGGGGGGACAGGGCATACAATGAGCAGTTCTTC
TRBD2	NA	TRBV19	TRBJ2-3	CASSMTSGALTDTQYF	TGTGCCAGTAGTATGACTAGCGGGGCCCTCACAGATACGCAGTATTTT
TRBD1	NA	TRBV5-1	TRBJ2-7	CASSGRDSPYEQYF	TGCGCCAGCAGCGGCAGGGACAGTCCCTACGAGCAGTACTTC
NA	large	TRBV19	TRBJ1-1	CASSIGSIDTEAFF	TGTGCCAGTAGTATAGGATCCATCGACACTGAAGCTTTCTTT
NA	NA	TRBV7-9	TRBJ2-2	CASRLAGPGELFF	TGTGCCAGCAGGCTCGCGGGGCCCGGGGAGCTGTTTTTT
NA	NA	TRBV4-1	TRBJ1-1	CASSQVSGARTEAFF	TGCGCCAGCAGCCAAGTCTCGGGGGCGAGGACTGAAGCTTTCTTT
NA	NA	TRBV28	TRBJ1-2	CASTPVGGANYGYTF	TGTGCCAGCACCCCGGTAGGGGGGGCTAACTATGGCTACACCTTC
NA	once	TRBV10-3	TRBJ2-1	CAISGGITNNEQFF	TGTGCCATCAGTGGTGGGATTACCAACAATGAGCAGTTCTTC
TRBD2	NA	TRBV5-6	TRBJ2-3	CASSLGSSGRYTSTDTQYF	TGTGCCAGCAGCTTGGGATCTAGCGGGAGGTACACTAGCACAGATACGCAGTATTTT
TRBD2	NA	TRBV27	TRBJ2-4	CATAGRGWLAKNIQYF	TGTGCCACCGCGGGGAGGGGATGGTTAGCCAAAAACATTCAGTACTTC
NA	NA	TRBV18	TRBJ2-5	CASSPGETQYF	TGTGCCAGCTCACCGGGGGAGACCCAGTACTTC
NA	NA	TRBV4-2	TRBJ2-7	CASSHRQRGSYEQYF	TGTGCCAGCAGCCATAGACAGCGTGGTTCCTACGAGCAGTACTTC
NA	NA	TRBV12-5	TRBJ1-2	CASGTPALINYGYTF	TGTGCTAGTGGTACCCCGGCCTTAATTAACTATGGCTACACCTTC
NA	NA	TRBV19	TRBJ2-7	CASSMGINHNEQYF	TGTGCCAGTAGTATGGGGATAAATCACAACGAGCAGTACTTC
NA	few	TRBV7-9	TRBJ1-2	CASSPGTGIFGYTF	TGTGCCAGCAGCCCCGGAACAGGGATCTTTGGCTACACCTTC
NA	NA	TRBV19	TRBJ2-7	CASSEDEQYF	TGTGCCAGTAGTGAGGACGAGCAGTACTTC
TRBD2	NA	TRBV27	TRBJ2-1	CASRETSGPLSYNEQFF	TGTGCCAGCAGGGAGACTAGCGGGCCCCTCTCCTACAATGAGCAGTTCTTC
NA	NA	TRBV7-2	TRBJ2-1	CASSILAQPLYNEQFF	TGTGCCAGCAGCATACTAGCCCAGCCCCTATACAATGAGCAGTTCTTC
NA	NA	TRBV27	TRBJ2-1	CATWKGGAPFF	TGTGCCACCTGGAAGGGGGGGGCGCCGTTCTTC
NA	NA	TRBV23-1	TRBJ1-2	CASSQSGGYTF	TGCGCCAGCAGTCAATCGGGGGGCTACACCTTC
NA	NA	TRBV28	TRBJ1-1	CASRSGFEAFF	TGTGCCAGCAGATCAGGGTTTGAAGCTTTCTTT
TRBD1	few	TRBV27	TRBJ2-7	CASRDRGHEQYF	TGTGCGAGCCGGGACAGGGGCCACGAGCAGTACTTC